Listed below are T cell receptor beta chains from one sample, sequenced in a study of OX40 agonist ivuxolimab in advanced cancers. Only in-frame clones appear in the TCRdb table, and some are missing; sequencing was by immunoSEQ multiplex PCR. The sample has about 78,000 clones, approximately 88% seen once. The source was CD4+ or CD8+ T cells sorted from blood, collected in a trial of the OX40 agonist ivuxolimab. The source of these receptors is an adult with an advanced solid tumor such as melanoma, head and neck, liver or kidney cancer. Both conserved end residues are part of each CDR3. Each record gives: V gene, CDR3 length, J gene, CDR3 protein.

V gene: TRBV7-2; CDR3 length: 14; J gene: TRBJ1-1; CDR3 protein: CASSLVAPGTEAFF
V gene: TRBV28; CDR3 length: 14; J gene: TRBJ1-3; CDR3 protein: CASSLPGSGNTIYF
V gene: TRBV14; CDR3 length: 15; J gene: TRBJ2-2; CDR3 protein: CASPRQGRGTGELFF
V gene: TRBV18; CDR3 length: 16; J gene: TRBJ2-5; CDR3 protein: CASSPSSGRAWETQYF
V gene: TRBV5-1; CDR3 length: 15; J gene: TRBJ2-1; CDR3 protein: CASSLATSGRGEQFF
V gene: TRBV15; CDR3 length: 16; J gene: TRBJ1-2; CDR3 protein: CATSSLGTQGNYGYTF
V gene: TRBV6-6; CDR3 length: 13; J gene: TRBJ1-3; CDR3 protein: CASRRDSGNTIYF
V gene: TRBV15; CDR3 length: 17; J gene: TRBJ2-4; CDR3 protein: CATSRDKGSLAKNIQYF
V gene: TRBV9; CDR3 length: 15; J gene: TRBJ2-3; CDR3 protein: CASSVVGRPTDTQYF
V gene: TRBV29-1; CDR3 length: 11; J gene: TRBJ1-1; CDR3 protein: CSVVGNTEAFF
V gene: TRBV5-5; CDR3 length: 14; J gene: TRBJ2-5; CDR3 protein: CASSFPGRQETQYF
V gene: TRBV12-5; CDR3 length: 17; J gene: TRBJ2-1; CDR3 protein: CASGIRTGRNSYNEQFF
V gene: TRBV11-2; CDR3 length: 15; J gene: TRBJ1-1; CDR3 protein: CASSLGDLPNTEAFF
V gene: TRBV30; CDR3 length: 14; J gene: TRBJ2-1; CDR3 protein: CAWSHSGRGNEQFF
V gene: TRBV7-2; CDR3 length: 16; J gene: TRBJ2-5; CDR3 protein: CASSLGGLRGLETQYF
V gene: TRBV27; CDR3 length: 15; J gene: TRBJ2-1; CDR3 protein: CASSLDRVGGHEQFF
V gene: TRBV25-1; CDR3 length: 14; J gene: TRBJ2-7; CDR3 protein: CASSELASSYEQYF
V gene: TRBV28; CDR3 length: 15; J gene: TRBJ1-6; CDR3 protein: CASRPIGRSLSPLHF
V gene: TRBV5-1; CDR3 length: 14; J gene: TRBJ2-5; CDR3 protein: CASRRSDFPETQYF
V gene: TRBV4-1; CDR3 length: 17; J gene: TRBJ2-2; CDR3 protein: CASSQGRGGAGTGELFF
V gene: TRBV19; CDR3 length: 13; J gene: TRBJ1-1; CDR3 protein: CASGDTSNTEAFF
V gene: TRBV6-6; CDR3 length: 12; J gene: TRBJ1-5; CDR3 protein: CASSTGNQPQHF
V gene: TRBV28; CDR3 length: 15; J gene: TRBJ1-5; CDR3 protein: CASSFTGGWNQPQHF
V gene: TRBV10-3; CDR3 length: 13; J gene: TRBJ1-1; CDR3 protein: CAISVEGWTEAFF
V gene: TRBV7-2; CDR3 length: 15; J gene: TRBJ1-2; CDR3 protein: CASSYKGQGTYGYTF
V gene: TRBV6-1; CDR3 length: 14; J gene: TRBJ1-5; CDR3 protein: CASSWDSSNQPQHF
V gene: TRBV2; CDR3 length: 16; J gene: TRBJ2-4; CDR3 protein: CASTQIRDIAKNIQYF
V gene: TRBV28; CDR3 length: 13; J gene: TRBJ1-6; CDR3 protein: CASIRAESSPLHF
V gene: TRBV28; CDR3 length: 15; J gene: TRBJ2-4; CDR3 protein: CASGLAGTQKNIQYF
V gene: TRBV4-2; CDR3 length: 11; J gene: TRBJ1-2; CDR3 protein: CASSLQGGYTF
V gene: TRBV10-1; CDR3 length: 15; J gene: TRBJ2-7; CDR3 protein: CASSELKGYASEQYF
V gene: TRBV12-5; CDR3 length: 15; J gene: TRBJ1-1; CDR3 protein: CASGLGTGGNTEAFF
V gene: TRBV5-1; CDR3 length: 15; J gene: TRBJ2-1; CDR3 protein: CASSLAVIVSNEQFF
V gene: TRBV5-6; CDR3 length: 15; J gene: TRBJ1-4; CDR3 protein: CASSLTGLTNEKLFF
V gene: TRBV30; CDR3 length: 14; J gene: TRBJ2-3; CDR3 protein: CAWSQGESTDTQYF
V gene: TRBV25-1; CDR3 length: 13; J gene: TRBJ1-3; CDR3 protein: CASIGPSQNTIYF
V gene: TRBV7-2; CDR3 length: 14; J gene: TRBJ1-2; CDR3 protein: CASSLSGQGYGYTF